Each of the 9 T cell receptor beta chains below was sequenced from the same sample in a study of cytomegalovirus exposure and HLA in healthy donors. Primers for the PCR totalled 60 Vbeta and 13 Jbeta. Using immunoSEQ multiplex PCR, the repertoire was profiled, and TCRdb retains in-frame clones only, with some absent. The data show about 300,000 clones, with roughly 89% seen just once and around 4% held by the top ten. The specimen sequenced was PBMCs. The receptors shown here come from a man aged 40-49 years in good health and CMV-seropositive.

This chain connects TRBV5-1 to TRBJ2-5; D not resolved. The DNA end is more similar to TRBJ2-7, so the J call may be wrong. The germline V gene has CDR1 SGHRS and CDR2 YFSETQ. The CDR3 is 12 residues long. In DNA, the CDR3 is TGCGCCAGCAGCTTGGAACGCTACGAGCAGTACTTC. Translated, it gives CASSLERYEQYF.

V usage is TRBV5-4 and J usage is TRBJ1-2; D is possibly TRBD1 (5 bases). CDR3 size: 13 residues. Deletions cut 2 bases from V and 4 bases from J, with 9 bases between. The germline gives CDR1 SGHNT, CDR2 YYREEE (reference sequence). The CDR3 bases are TGTGCCAGCAGCTTCTCAGGGCCCTATGGCTACACCTTC. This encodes CASSFSGPYGYTF.

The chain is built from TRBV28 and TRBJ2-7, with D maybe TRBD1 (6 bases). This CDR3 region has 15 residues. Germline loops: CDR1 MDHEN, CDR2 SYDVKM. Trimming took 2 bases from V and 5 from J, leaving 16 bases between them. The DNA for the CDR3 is TGTGCCAGCAGTTTAGGTCAGGGGTCCCCCGACGAGCAGTACTTC. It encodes CASSLGQGSPDEQYF.

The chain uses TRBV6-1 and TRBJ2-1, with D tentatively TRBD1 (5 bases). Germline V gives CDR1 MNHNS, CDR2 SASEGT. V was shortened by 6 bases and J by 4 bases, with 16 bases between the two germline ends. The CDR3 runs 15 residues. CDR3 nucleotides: TGTGCCAGCAGACTTGACAGAGTCTCTTACAATGAGCAGTTCTTC. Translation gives CASRLDRVSYNEQFF.

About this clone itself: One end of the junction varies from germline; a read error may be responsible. CDR3 protein: CASRVGEGTGNTIYF. The CDR3 nucleotides read TGTGCCAGCAGAGTAGGGGAGGGCACTGGAAACACCATATATTTT. This chain uses TRBV9 with TRBJ1-3; weak D call: TRBD1 (5 bases). The CDR3 consists of 15 residues. Germline loops: CDR1 SGDLS, CDR2 YYNGEE.

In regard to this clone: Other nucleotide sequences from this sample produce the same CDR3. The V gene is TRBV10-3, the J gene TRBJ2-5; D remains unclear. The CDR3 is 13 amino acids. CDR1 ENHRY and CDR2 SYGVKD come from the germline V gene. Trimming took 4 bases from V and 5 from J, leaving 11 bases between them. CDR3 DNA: TGTGCCATCAGTGTCTCAGGTCGGGAGACCCAGTACTTC. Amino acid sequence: CAISVSGRETQYF.

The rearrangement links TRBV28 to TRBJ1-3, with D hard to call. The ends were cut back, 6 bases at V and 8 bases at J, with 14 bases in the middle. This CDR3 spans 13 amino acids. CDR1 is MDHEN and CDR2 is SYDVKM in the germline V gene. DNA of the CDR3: TGTGCCAGCAGCACCAACACAGAAGACACCATATATTTT. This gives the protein CASSTNTEDTIYF.

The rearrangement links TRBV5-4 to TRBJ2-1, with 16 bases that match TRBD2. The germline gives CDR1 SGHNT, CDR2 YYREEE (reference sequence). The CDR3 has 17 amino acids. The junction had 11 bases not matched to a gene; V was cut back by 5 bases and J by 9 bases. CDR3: CASSSGTSGRARGEQFF. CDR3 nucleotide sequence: TGTGCCAGCAGTTCCGGGACTAGCGGGAGGGCCAGGGGTGAGCAGTTCTTC.

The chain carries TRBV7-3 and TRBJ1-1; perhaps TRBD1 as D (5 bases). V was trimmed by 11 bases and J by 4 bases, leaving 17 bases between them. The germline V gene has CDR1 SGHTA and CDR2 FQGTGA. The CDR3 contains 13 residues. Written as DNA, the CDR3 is TGTGCCTCCCGGGCAGGAGGGACCACTGAAGCTTTCTTT. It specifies CASRAGGTTEAFF.